This T cell receptor beta chain was sequenced for a study of shared T cell receptors in the human thymus (dated by TCRdb to the early 2020s). As for the study more broadly: The study examined how the human thymus generates shared, self-reactive T-cell receptor alpha chains.

Regarding this clone: No antigen is known for it. The record has no base qualities; no much larger clone is one base away.

The receptor library was made with the immunoSEQ multiplex PCR assay. In its TCRdb copy, this immuneACCESS table keeps in-frame sequences only and misses some clones. Where compared with another copy, unresolved V genes explain less than half of these, and the others have no known cause. The sample contains just under 550,000 clones, 70% to 80% of them found a single time. The biggest ten clones account for around 0.012% of the sample. CDR1 and CDR2 were assigned from the germline V gene as SGHTA and FQGNSA. V loses 2 bases at its end and J loses 2 bases; junction bases beyond the gene matches: 7. The CDR3 runs 16 residues from the cysteine to the phenylalanine. Of all the DNA, just the CDR3 is kept, 48 bases in frame from base 1. The same data also went into a second study, on human thymus T cells. From that second study: Immunologically healthy infants undergoing open corrective cardiac surgery for congenital heart defects in Finland were used as donors. Thymus tissue was obtained as surgical resects removed during corrective cardiac surgery. Biased V and J gene segment usage appeared to be present in both thymic and peripheral blood repertoires. According to the related research, thymic TCR repertoires were highly overlapping among unrelated individuals. The study used about eight infant thymus samples plus four related peripheral blood samples to characterize TCR alpha and beta repertoires. The cohort included several male and two female infants, with donor ages spanning 7 to 244 days. After being mechanically released from the tissue, thymocytes were kept at -70 degrees C in pellets of about 9-32 million cells. A QIAsymphony instrument was used to extract genomic DNA from the frozen cell pellets. The immunoSEQ multiplex PCR assay was used to amplify the TCRB and TCRAD loci from a standardized amount of quality-controlled genomic DNA. The amplicons covered the V(D)J region and were long enough to include the CDR3 and to identify the V and J genes. The commercial immunoSEQ service was used to sequence amplicons on an Illumina platform. Corrections for primer bias and sequencing errors followed previously described methods, while TCRAD and TCRB definitions were based on the IMGT database. immunoSEQ Analyzer 3.0 and VDJTools were used for repertoire analysis, which covered basic statistics, V/J segment usage, diversity estimates, rarefaction and pairwise overlap. Chao1, ChaoE, Efron-Thisted, Shannon and inverse Simpson indices were used to estimate diversity, which was also estimated on datasets down-sampled to the smallest sample. Repertoire overlap used strict matching of CDR3 nucleotide sequence, V gene and J gene, with Jaccard-based multidimensional scaling clustering. Thymus samples yielded on average around 810,000 unique TCRB clonotypes, compared with roughly 76,000 from blood samples.

The receptor comes from a boy less than two years old with a congenital heart defect. Donor details come from another sample of the same person, matched by shared clones. The rearrangement joined TRBV7-2 to TRBJ2-3, and TRBD1 matches 7 of the central bases. Sequencing was performed on thymocytes. The DNA reads TGTGCCAGCAGCTTAAGACAGGGCCCTCTCACAGATACGCAGTATTTT. It translates to CASSLRQGPLTDTQYF.